This T cell receptor (beta chain) emerged from a study of neurological immune-mediated disorders. Whole-study results and caveats: CDR3 amino acid sequences of expanded clones were not shared across subjects, a result suggesting private repertoires in all groups. A possible signature was seen in one related-CDR3 cluster, into which phylogenetic grouping placed the repertoires of 18 of 34 multiple sclerosis patients.

The germline V gene has CDR1 LNHNV and CDR2 YYDKDF (reference sequence). The germline V and J ends were trimmed by 5 bases and 2 bases, with 6 bases remaining between them. The CDR3 is 12 amino acids. This clonotype was detected many times. Its antigen is not identified. 5'RACE generated cDNA with 10-nucleotide random UMIs. Each CDR3 protein gets one entry after TCRdb re-called the 5' RACE reads with MiXCR. The sample yields about 120,000 distinct CDR3 sequences, about 3.4% seen once. The source is a woman in her 30s with multiple sclerosis. Sequencing was performed on PBMCs. This sequence joins TRBV15 and TRBJ2-5; D gene unclear. The CDR3 loop is CATSLQQETQYF. The CDR3 DNA follows: TGTGCCACCAGCCTACAACAAGAGACCCAGTACTTC.